This T cell receptor beta chain derives from a study of T cell responses to AZD1222 COVID-19 vaccine. V lost 2 bases and J lost 2; bases outside the gene matches: 7. The germline gives CDR1 ENHRY, CDR2 SYGVKD. The CDR3 length is 17 residues. The protocol was immunoSEQ multiplex PCR, while the TCRdb copy is restricted to in-frame clones and leaves out a portion. The sample yields over 110,000 clones, approximately 87% seen once. The TCR comes from an adult who received the AZD1222 COVID-19 vaccine. The starting material was peripheral blood, obtained 28 days after the second AZD1222 dose. V usage is TRBV10-3 and J usage is TRBJ1-5; TRBD1 matches at 9 bases. CDR3 sequence (DNA): TGTGCCATCAGTGAGAGACAGGGGGGCAATGGCAATCAGCCCCAGCATTTT. It translates to CAISERQGGNGNQPQHF.